Following are 19 T cell receptor beta chains from one sample sequenced in a study of cytomegalovirus exposure and HLA in healthy donors. TCRdb's table, derived via immunoSEQ multiplex PCR, lists solely in-frame clones and lacks some. The data contain 150,000 to 200,000 clones, just under 90% of them seen just once; the ten biggest clones take up 9% to 12%. Sequenced input: PBMCs. Source of these receptors: a woman aged 18-30 years in good health and CMV-seropositive.

The chain employs TRBV11-1 and TRBJ2-1; unclear D gene. The V and J ends lost 1 base and 1 base respectively, with 5 bases between them. Germline-derived CDR1 and CDR2 are SGHAT and FQDESV (reference sequence). The CDR3 consists of 14 residues. The CDR3 loop reads CASSLVHSYNEQFF. In DNA form, the CDR3 reads TGTGCCAGCAGCTTAGTCCATTCCTACAATGAGCAGTTCTTC.

V usage is TRBV7-2 and J usage is TRBJ2-7, with 9 bases lining up with TRBD1. Germline loops: CDR1 SGHTA, CDR2 FQGNSA. The CDR3 has 16 amino acids. After removal of 5 bases from V and 2 bases from J, the junction contained 10 bases not matched to a gene. The CDR3, as DNA: TGTGCCAGCAGCCCAGACCCCGGGACAGGGACCTACGAGCAGTACTTC. It specifies CASSPDPGTGTYEQYF.

The rearrangement links TRBV19 to TRBJ1-1, with 9 bases fitting TRBD1. There are 15 residues in the CDR3. Germline CDR1 LNHDA, CDR2 SQIVND (reference sequence). V dropped 7 bases and J dropped 3; count of bases not matched to a gene: 9. In DNA form, the CDR3 reads TGTGCCAGTAAGGGACAGGGAGGTGGAGACACTGAAGCTTTCTTT. Protein product: CASKGQGGGDTEAFF.

The chain is built from TRBV18 and TRBJ2-1; possible D gene TRBD2, 6 bases. Trimming shortened V by 6 bases and J by 3 bases, and 15 bases separated the two germline ends. Looked up from germline, CDR1 is KGHSH and CDR2 is LQKENI. The CDR3 contains 15 residues. Here the CDR3 reads CASSQVRDFYNEQFF. As DNA, the CDR3 is TGTGCCAGCTCCCAGGTGCGGGACTTCTACAATGAGCAGTTCTTC.

V and J are TRBV4-3 and TRBJ2-4, with D tentatively TRBD2 (5 bases). V lost 4 bases and J lost 7, with 20 bases in between. This CDR3 is built from 16 residues. CDR1 LGHNA and CDR2 YSLEER come from the germline V gene. The CDR3 DNA reads as TGCGCCAGCAGCCCCCTAAGAGGAGGTGGGCTTAACATTCAGTACTTC. Encoded protein: CASSPLRGGGLNIQYF.

This chain connects TRBV10-3 to TRBJ1-1; 7 bases align to TRBD1. Germline trimming cut 5 bases from V and 2 bases from J; bases unmatched to any gene: 2. Germline CDR1 and CDR2: ENHRY and SYGVKD. The CDR3 contains 13 residues. CDR3 sequence reads: CAISLGGNTEAFF. The CDR3 DNA is TGTGCCATCAGTCTAGGGGGCAACACTGAAGCTTTCTTT.

CDR3 amino acids: CASSGLAGVYEQYF. The CDR3 DNA reads TGTGCCAGCAGCGGACTAGCGGGAGTCTACGAGCAGTACTTC. The chain links TRBV7-9 to TRBJ2-7, with 13 bases aligning to TRBD2. Germline V gene sequence: CDR1 SEHNR, CDR2 FQNEAQ (reference sequence). V shed 5 bases and J 3 bases; nucleotides not matched to a gene: 1. The CDR3 is 14 residues long.

The table lists this clone with a count of one. Other DNA variants within this sample encode the same CDR3. This chain connects TRBV18 to TRBJ2-3, with TRBD1 matching 8 bases. The CDR3 length is 14 residues. Germline V CDR1 and CDR2: KGHSH, LQKENI. The V gene end was trimmed by 3 bases and the J gene end by 1 base; junction bases not matched to a gene: 0. The CDR3 protein is CASSPGQGTDTQYF. The CDR3 DNA reads TGTGCCAGCTCACCGGGACAGGGCACAGATACGCAGTATTTT.

J is TRBJ2-3 and V is TRBV5-6, with TRBD1 matching 8 bases. Per germline, CDR1 SGHDT and CDR2 YYEEEE. The CDR3 is made up of 13 amino acids. J gave up 10 bases and V 6 bases, and 10 bases lay outside the gene matches. The chain's CDR3 is CASTFDRGGSQYF. Written as DNA, the CDR3 is TGTGCCAGCACATTCGACAGGGGTGGTTCGCAGTATTTT.

The DNA for the CDR3 is TGCGCCAGCAGTGCCTTAGCGGGAGCAGCCGGGGAGCTGTTTTTT. Its translation is CASSALAGAAGELFF. The chain employs TRBV5-1 and TRBJ2-2; 9 nucleotides align to TRBD2. This CDR3 comprises 15 residues. Per germline, CDR1 SGHRS and CDR2 YFSETQ. Trimming at V came to 5 bases and at J to 6 bases, leaving 8 bases not matched to a gene.

This clone was seen only once. V and J are TRBV27 and TRBJ2-5, with a possible D match to TRBD1 (5 bases). V was pared by 3 bases and J by 2 bases, with 7 bases between. This CDR3 region has 13 residues. Per the germline V gene, CDR1 is MNHEY and CDR2 is SMNVEV (reference sequence). The CDR3 bases are TGTGCCAGCAGTTTTCAGGGACAAGAGACCCAGTACTTC. Amino acids: CASSFQGQETQYF.

The chain has TRBV7-3 and TRBJ1-1; a weak D match, TRBD1 (5 bases). Germline lookup yields CDR1 SGHTA and CDR2 FQGTGA. V lost 2 bases to trimming and J lost 1 base, with 23 bases between them. The CDR3 sequence is 19 residues long. CDR3: CASSLSFILADKSNTEAFF. The DNA of the CDR3 is TGTGCCAGCAGCTTATCTTTTATCCTGGCGGACAAGTCGAACACTGAAGCTTTCTTT.

The CDR3 protein is CASSREPGIEAFF. CDR3 DNA: TGTGCCAGTAGTAGAGAGCCAGGGATTGAAGCTTTCTTT. This chain uses TRBV19 with TRBJ1-1, with a possible D match to TRBD1 (5 bases). The CDR3 covers 13 residues. V was pared by 4 bases and J by 7 bases, with 13 bases between. The germline CDR1 and CDR2 sequences are LNHDA and SQIVND (reference sequence).

The CDR3, as DNA: TGTGCCAGCAGACGGGGGGCGGGCTACGAGCAGTACTTC. Protein product: CASRRGAGYEQYF. The V call is TRBV2, the J call TRBJ2-7; tentatively, D is TRBD2 (7 bases). Germline values: CDR1 SNHLY, CDR2 FYNNEI. Trimming shortened V by 6 bases and J by 3 bases, and 12 bases separated the two germline ends. The CDR3 length is 13 residues.

This chain connects TRBV6-5 to TRBJ1-3, with 7 bases fitting TRBD1. CDR1 MNHEY and CDR2 SVGAGI come from the germline V gene. The length of the CDR3 is 14 residues. The V segment lost 11 bases and the J segment 1 base; nucleotides outside the gene matches: 8. The CDR3 DNA is TGTGCCGCGGGACCGGGACAGTCTGGAAACACCATATATTTT. Protein product: CAAGPGQSGNTIYF.

This clone appeared a few times. The rearrangement joins TRBV30 to TRBJ2-1; 9 positions agree with TRBD1. J gave up 5 bases and V 0 bases, and 5 bases lay outside the gene matches. The CDR3 consists of 15 residues. Per germline, CDR1 GTSNPN and CDR2 SVGIG (reference sequence). DNA for the CDR3: TGTGCCTGGAGTGTACGGACAGGGGTAAACAATGAGCAGTTCTTC. Translation: CAWSVRTGVNNEQFF.

This chain uses TRBV28 with TRBJ2-1; 8 bases map to TRBD2. CDR3 length: 16 residues. Trimming cost V 5 bases and J 3 bases; bases outside gene matches: 9. The germline V gene has CDR1 MDHEN and CDR2 SYDVKM. As DNA, the CDR3 is TGTGCCAGCAGTCCCCCGGGGGCGGGGGGCTACAATGAGCAGTTCTTC. Its protein product is CASSPPGAGGYNEQFF.

The chain has TRBV20-1 and TRBJ1-4, with D hard to call. CDR1 and CDR2 (germline): DFQATT, SNEGSKA (reference sequence). With 7 bases removed from V and 8 bases from J, the gap between germline ends came to 11 bases. The CDR3 has 11 residues. CDR3 nucleotide sequence: TGCAGTGTCAAGGTCGGGGAAAAACTGTTTTTT. Translation: CSVKVGEKLFF.

The CDR3 DNA is TGTGCAAGTCGTCGTCAAGAGGGGGTAGGGGATACGCAGTATTTT. This encodes CASRRQEGVGDTQYF. The chain employs TRBV12-2 and TRBJ2-3; the table gives TRBD1 as D, unverified against the DNA. TRBV12-2 is a documented pseudogene. This CDR3 has 15 amino acids.